This T cell receptor beta chain is drawn from a study of control samples from healthy donors and cancer patients (dated by TCRdb to about 2020). To prepare the library, the immunoSEQ multiplex PCR assay was applied. TCRdb retrieved this table from immuneACCESS and kept in-frame rearrangements only. Not all clones are present; in checked studies, unresolved V genes account for under half, and no reason is known for the remainder. The sample data list about 95,000 clones, and approximately 80% of these were observed just once. The top ten hold roughly 18% of the sample. To note about this clone: The specificity of this receptor is unknown. Base qualities were left out, and no much larger clone turns up one base away.

CDR1 and CDR2, looked up from the germline V gene (reference sequence), are GTSNPN and SVGIG. Here V drops 2 bases and J drops 3 bases, and the junction holds 15 bases not matched to any gene. The CDR3 holds 18 amino acids from the cysteine to the phenylalanine. Only the CDR3 part of the read is kept: 54 bases, read in frame from the first base. Sequenced: blood. This TCR derives from a man aged 25 to 40 in good health. The V and J segments used are TRBV30 and TRBJ1-5; the junction holds 8 bases that match TRBD1. This receptor carries the CDR3 CAWSPKDRAPLDNQPQHF. The DNA sequence is TGTGCCTGGAGTCCGAAGGACAGGGCGCCACTTGACAATCAGCCCCAGCATTTT. Supplemented by the reference TRBV30 and TRBJ1-5 proteins around the CDR3, the complete variable domain is SQTIHQWPATLVQPVGSPLSLECTVEGTSNPNLYWYRQAAGRGLQLLFYSVGIGQISSEVPQNLSASRPQDRQFILSSKKLLLSDSGFYLCAWSPKDRAPLDNQPQHFGDGTRLSIL.